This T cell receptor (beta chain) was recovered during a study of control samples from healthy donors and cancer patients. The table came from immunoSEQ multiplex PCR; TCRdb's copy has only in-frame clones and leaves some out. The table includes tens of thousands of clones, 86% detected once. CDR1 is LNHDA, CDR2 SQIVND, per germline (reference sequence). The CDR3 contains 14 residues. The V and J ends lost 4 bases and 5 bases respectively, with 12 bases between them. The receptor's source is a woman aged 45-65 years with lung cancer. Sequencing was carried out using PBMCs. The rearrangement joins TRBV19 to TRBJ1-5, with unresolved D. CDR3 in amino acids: CASSTLGIDQPQHF. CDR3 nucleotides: TGTGCCAGTAGTACCCTAGGGATCGATCAGCCCCAGCATTTT.